A single sample is the source of the 8 T cell receptor beta chains below, sequenced in a study of blood T cell repertoires in COVID-19. Here immunoSEQ multiplex PCR was the method, and the copy in TCRdb shows in-frame clones only, minus some. There are over 300,000 clones in the sample; 86% occur only once, and around 1.7% lies in the top ten. Sequences were obtained from peripheral blood. The receptors stem from a woman in her forties or fifties with acute or convalescent COVID-19.

The CDR3 DNA reads TGTGCCAGCAGCGCTCCGGGACAGAGGACTAGCGGGCCCTCCTACGAGCAGTACTTC. Amino acid sequence: CASSAPGQRTSGPSYEQYF. J is TRBJ2-7 and V is TRBV7-2; 11 bases map to TRBD2. This CDR3 comprises 19 residues. Losses at the gene ends were 5 bases for V and 0 bases for J; bases not matched to a gene: 15. Germline V lookup: CDR1 SGHTA, CDR2 FQGNSA.

V is TRBV7-2 and J is TRBJ2-2; possible D gene TRBD1, 5 bases. Trimming took off 5 bases at V and 4 bases at J, with 14 bases between the two ends. Looked up from germline, CDR1 is SGHTA and CDR2 is FQGNSA. This CDR3 comprises 15 residues. As DNA, the CDR3 is TGTGCCAGCAGCCAGGTGTCAGGGATCACCGGGGAGCTGTTTTTT. Translated: CASSQVSGITGELFF.

The V and J genes are TRBV25-1 and TRBJ2-7; 10 nucleotides agree with TRBD1. Trimming took 8 bases from V and 3 from J; bases not matched to a gene: 10. Per the germline V gene, CDR1 is MGHDK and CDR2 is SYGVNS. There are 15 residues in the CDR3. CDR3 DNA sequence: TGTGCCAGCTTAGCCATTTGGACAGGGGGCTACGAGCAGTACTTC. As protein: CASLAIWTGGYEQYF.

The V call is TRBV7-9, the J call TRBJ1-2; D gene uncertain. This CDR3 has 13 residues. In germline, CDR1 is SEHNR, CDR2 FQNEAQ (reference sequence). Trimming cost V 1 base and J 6 bases, with 9 bases left between them. CDR3 loop: CASSLVLLDGYTF. The DNA of the CDR3 is TGTGCCAGCAGCTTAGTGTTGCTAGATGGCTACACCTTC. Full variable domain (outside the CDR3, taken from reference TRBV7-9 and TRBJ1-2): DTGVSQNPRHKITKRGQNVTFRCDPISEHNRLYWYRQTLGQGPEFLTYFQNEAQLEKSRLLSDRFSAERPKGSFSTLEIQRTEQGDSAMYLCASSLVLLDGYTFGSGTRLTVV.

The chain links TRBV11-3 to TRBJ2-7, with D uncertain. The CDR3 totals 13 residues. The V gene's germline CDR1 is SGHNT and CDR2 YENEEA. V was cut by 1 base and J by 4 bases, with 8 bases left in between. CDR3 region: CASSLGAGYEQYF. CDR3 bases: TGTGCCAGCAGCTTAGGTGCAGGATACGAGCAGTACTTC.

The rearrangement links TRBV27 to TRBJ2-3, with TRBD1 matching 9 bases. Losses at the gene ends were 3 bases for V and 5 bases for J; bases not matched to a gene: 9. Germline V gene data show CDR1 as MNHEY and CDR2 as SMNVEV (reference sequence). This CDR3 has 16 residues. This CDR3 reads CASSFQGTGRIDTQYF. CDR3 sequence (DNA): TGTGCCAGCAGTTTCCAAGGGACAGGGAGAATAGATACGCAGTATTTT.

DNA for the CDR3: TGTGCCAGCAGTGAACGCAGGGTAGAGACCCAGTACTTC. Translated, it gives CASSERRVETQYF. The rearrangement joins TRBV6-1 to TRBJ2-5; D perhaps matches TRBD1 (5 bases). V was trimmed by 2 bases and J by 4 bases, leaving 8 bases between them. The germline V gene has CDR1 MNHNS and CDR2 SASEGT. This CDR3 is 13 amino acids long.

This clone was observed a single time. V gene TRBV3-1 (or the pseudogene TRBV3-2) combines with J gene TRBJ2-2, with TRBD2 matching over 12 bases. Germline CDR1 is LGHDT and CDR2 is YNNKEL (reference sequence). The trim removed 1 base at V and 7 bases at J, leaving 4 bases unmatched. This CDR3 contains 16 residues. CDR3 nucleotides: TGTGCCAGCAGCCAAGTTCTAGCGGGAGGGATCGGGGAGCTGTTTTTT. The encoded protein is CASSQVLAGGIGELFF.